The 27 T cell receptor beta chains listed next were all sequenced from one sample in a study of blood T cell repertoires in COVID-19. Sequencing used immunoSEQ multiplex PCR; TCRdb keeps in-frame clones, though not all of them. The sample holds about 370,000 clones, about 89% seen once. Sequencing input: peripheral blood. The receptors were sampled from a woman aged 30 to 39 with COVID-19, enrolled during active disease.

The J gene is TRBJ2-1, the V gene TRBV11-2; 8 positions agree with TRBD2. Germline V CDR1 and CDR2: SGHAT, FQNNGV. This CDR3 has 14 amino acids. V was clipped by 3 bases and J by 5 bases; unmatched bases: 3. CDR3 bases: TGTGCCAGCAGCTTGGGCGGGAGGCACAATGAGCAGTTCTTC. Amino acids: CASSLGGRHNEQFF.

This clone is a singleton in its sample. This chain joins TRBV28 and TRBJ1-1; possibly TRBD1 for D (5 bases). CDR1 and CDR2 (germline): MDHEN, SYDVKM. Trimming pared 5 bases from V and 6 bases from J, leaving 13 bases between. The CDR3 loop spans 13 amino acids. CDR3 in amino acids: CASSMGGIPEAFF. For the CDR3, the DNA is TGTGCCAGCAGTATGGGGGGTATCCCTGAAGCTTTCTTT. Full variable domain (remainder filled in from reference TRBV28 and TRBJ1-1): DVKVTQSSRYLVKRTGEKVFLECVQDMDHENMFWYRQDPGLGLRLIYFSYDVKMKEKGDIPEGYSVSREKKERFSLILESASTNQTSMYLCASSMGGIPEAFFGQGTRLTVV.

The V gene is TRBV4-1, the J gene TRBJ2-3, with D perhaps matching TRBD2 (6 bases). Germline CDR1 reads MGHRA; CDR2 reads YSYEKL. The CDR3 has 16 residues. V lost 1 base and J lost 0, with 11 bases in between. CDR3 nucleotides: TGCGCCAGCAGCCAAGTGTGGGGGACTAGCACAGATACGCAGTATTTT. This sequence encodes CASSQVWGTSTDTQYF.

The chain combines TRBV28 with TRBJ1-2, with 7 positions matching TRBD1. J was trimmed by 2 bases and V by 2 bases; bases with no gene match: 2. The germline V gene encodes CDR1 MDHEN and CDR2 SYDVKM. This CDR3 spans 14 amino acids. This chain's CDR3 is CASSLPGQNYGYTF. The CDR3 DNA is TGTGCCAGCAGTTTACCGGGACAGAACTATGGCTACACCTTC.

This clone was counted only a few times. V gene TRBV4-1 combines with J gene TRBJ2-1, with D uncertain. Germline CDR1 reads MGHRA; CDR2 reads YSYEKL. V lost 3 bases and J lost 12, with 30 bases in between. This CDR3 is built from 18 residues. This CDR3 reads CASSHLPGPSESFRSQFF. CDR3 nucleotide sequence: TGCGCCAGCAGCCACCTGCCGGGTCCCTCGGAGAGCTTTCGGTCGCAGTTCTTC.

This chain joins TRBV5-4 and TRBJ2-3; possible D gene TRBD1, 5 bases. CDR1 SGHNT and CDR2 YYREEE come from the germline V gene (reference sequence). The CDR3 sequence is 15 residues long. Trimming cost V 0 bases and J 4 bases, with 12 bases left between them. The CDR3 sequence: CASSLVAGSADTQYF. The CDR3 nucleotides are TGTGCCAGCAGCTTGGTGGCAGGGTCGGCAGATACGCAGTATTTT.

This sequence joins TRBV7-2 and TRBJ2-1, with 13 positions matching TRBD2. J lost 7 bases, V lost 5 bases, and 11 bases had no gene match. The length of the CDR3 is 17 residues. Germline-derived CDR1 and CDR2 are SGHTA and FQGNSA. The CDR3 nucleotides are TGTGCCAGCAGCCTCGGACTAGCGGGAGCTTCTGGGAATGAGCAGTTCTTC. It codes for CASSLGLAGASGNEQFF.

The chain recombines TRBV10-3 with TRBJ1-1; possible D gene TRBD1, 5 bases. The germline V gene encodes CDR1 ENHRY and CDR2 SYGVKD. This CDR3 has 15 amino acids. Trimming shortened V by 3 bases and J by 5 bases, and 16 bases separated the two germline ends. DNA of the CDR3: TGTGCCATCAGTGATGCAGACCAGGGAGGAACTGAAGCTTTCTTT. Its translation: CAISDADQGGTEAFF.

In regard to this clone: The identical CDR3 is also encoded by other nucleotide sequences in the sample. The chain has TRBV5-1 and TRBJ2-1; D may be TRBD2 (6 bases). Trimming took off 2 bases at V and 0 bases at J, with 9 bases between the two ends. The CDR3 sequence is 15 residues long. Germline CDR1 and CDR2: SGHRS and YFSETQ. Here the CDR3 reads CASSFTGSSYNEQFF. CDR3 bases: TGCGCCAGCAGCTTTACCGGGAGCTCCTACAATGAGCAGTTCTTC.

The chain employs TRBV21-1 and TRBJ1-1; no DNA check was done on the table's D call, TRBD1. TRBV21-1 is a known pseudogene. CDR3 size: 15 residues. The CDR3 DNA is TGTGCCAGCAGCAGACTACAGGGTTGGGACACTGAAGCTTTCTTT. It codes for CASSRLQGWDTEAFF.

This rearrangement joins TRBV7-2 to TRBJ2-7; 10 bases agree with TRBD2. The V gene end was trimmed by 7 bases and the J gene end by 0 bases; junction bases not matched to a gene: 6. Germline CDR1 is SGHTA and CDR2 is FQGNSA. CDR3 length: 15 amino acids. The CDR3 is CASNKLAGSSYEQYF. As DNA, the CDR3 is TGTGCCAGCAACAAACTAGCGGGATCCTCCTACGAGCAGTACTTC.

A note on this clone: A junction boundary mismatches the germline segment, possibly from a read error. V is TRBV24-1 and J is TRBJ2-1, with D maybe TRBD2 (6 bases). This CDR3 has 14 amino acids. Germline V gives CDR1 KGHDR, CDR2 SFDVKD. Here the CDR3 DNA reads TGTGCCACGAGTGACGGGAGTCGTAGGAATGAGCAGTTCTTC. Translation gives CATSDGSRRNEQFF.

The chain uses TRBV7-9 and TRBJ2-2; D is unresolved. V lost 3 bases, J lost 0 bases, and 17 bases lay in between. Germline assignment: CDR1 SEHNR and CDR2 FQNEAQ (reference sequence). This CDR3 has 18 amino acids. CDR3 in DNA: TGTGCCAGCAGCTTCCCCCTTTTCCAGCGCACGAACACCGGGGAGCTGTTTTTT. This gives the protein CASSFPLFQRTNTGELFF.

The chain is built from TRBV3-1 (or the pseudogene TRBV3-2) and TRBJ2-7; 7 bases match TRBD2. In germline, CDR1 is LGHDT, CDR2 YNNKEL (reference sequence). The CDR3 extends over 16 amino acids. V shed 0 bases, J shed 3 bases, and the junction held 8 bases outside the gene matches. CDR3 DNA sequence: TGTGCCAGCAGCCAAGAGGGAGGGCAACCTCACTACGAGCAGTACTTC. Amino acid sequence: CASSQEGGQPHYEQYF.

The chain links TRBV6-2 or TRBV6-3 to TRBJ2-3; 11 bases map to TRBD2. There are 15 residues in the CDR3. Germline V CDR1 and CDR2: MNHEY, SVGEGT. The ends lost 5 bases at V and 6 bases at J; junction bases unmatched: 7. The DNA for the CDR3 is TGTGCCAGCAGTCGTAGCGGGGGGGCGTGGGATACGCAGTATTTT. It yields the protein CASSRSGGAWDTQYF.

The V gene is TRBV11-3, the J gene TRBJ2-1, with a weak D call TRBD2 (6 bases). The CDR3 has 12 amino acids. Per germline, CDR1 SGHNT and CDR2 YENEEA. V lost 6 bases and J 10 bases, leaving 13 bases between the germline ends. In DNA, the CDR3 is TGTGCCAGCAGTGTCGGTGCGGGAGAGCAGTTCTTC. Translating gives CASSVGAGEQFF.

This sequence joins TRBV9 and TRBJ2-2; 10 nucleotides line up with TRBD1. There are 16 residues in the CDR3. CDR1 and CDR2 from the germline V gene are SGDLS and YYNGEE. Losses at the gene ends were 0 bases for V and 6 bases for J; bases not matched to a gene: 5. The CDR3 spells CASSVEDRGAAGELFF. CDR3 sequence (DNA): TGTGCCAGCAGCGTAGAGGACAGGGGGGCCGCCGGGGAGCTGTTTTTT. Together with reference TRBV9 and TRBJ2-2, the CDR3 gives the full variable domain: DSGVTQTPKHLITATGQRVTLRCSPRSGDLSVYWYQQSLDQGLQFLIQYYNGEERAKGNILERFSAQQFPDLHSELNLSSLELGDSALYFCASSVEDRGAAGELFFGEGSRLTVL.

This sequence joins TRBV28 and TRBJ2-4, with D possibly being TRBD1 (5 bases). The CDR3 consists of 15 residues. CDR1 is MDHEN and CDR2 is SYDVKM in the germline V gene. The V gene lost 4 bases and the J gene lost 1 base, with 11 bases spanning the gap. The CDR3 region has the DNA TGTGCCAGCAGTTCCAGGGATCCTGCCAAAAACATTCAGTACTTC. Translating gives CASSSRDPAKNIQYF.

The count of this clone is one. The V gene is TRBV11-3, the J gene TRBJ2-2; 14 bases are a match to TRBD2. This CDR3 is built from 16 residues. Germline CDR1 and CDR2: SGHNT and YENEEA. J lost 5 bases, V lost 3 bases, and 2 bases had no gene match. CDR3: CASSFGLAGGTGELFF. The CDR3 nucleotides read TGTGCCAGCAGCTTTGGACTAGCGGGGGGAACCGGGGAGCTGTTTTTT.

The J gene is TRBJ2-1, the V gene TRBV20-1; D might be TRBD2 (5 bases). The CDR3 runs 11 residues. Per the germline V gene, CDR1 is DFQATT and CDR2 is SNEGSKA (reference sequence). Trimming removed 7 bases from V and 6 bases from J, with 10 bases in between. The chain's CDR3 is CSVEGSNEQFF. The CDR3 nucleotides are TGCAGTGTCGAGGGTTCCAATGAGCAGTTCTTC.

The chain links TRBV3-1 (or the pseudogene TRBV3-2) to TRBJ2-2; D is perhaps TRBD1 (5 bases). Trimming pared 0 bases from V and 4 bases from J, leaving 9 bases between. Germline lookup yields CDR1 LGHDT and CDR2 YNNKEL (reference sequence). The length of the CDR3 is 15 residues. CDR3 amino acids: CASSQDRERTGELFF. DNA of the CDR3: TGTGCCAGCAGCCAAGACAGGGAACGCACCGGGGAGCTGTTTTTT.

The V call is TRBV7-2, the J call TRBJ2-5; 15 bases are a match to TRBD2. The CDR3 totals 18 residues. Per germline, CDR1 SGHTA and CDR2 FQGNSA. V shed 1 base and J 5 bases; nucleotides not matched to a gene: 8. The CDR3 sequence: CASSLVGLAGGLGETQYF. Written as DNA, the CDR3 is TGTGCCAGCAGCTTAGTAGGACTAGCGGGAGGGCTAGGTGAGACCCAGTACTTC.

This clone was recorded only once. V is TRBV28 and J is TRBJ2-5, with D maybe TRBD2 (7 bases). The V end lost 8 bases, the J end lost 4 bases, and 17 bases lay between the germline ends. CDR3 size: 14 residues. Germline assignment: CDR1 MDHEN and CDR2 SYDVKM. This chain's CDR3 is CASASRGGAETQYF. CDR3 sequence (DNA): TGTGCCAGCGCCTCCCGAGGGGGGGCAGAGACCCAGTACTTC.

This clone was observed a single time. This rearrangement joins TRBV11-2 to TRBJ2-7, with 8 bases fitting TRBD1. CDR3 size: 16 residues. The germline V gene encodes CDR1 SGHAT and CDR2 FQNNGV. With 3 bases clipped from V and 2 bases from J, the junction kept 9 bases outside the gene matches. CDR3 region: CASSLAGTGIPYEQYF. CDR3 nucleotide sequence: TGTGCCAGCAGCTTGGCCGGGACAGGAATCCCCTACGAGCAGTACTTC. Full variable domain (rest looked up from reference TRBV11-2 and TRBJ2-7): EAGVAQSPRYKIIEKRQSVAFWCNPISGHATLYWYQQILGQGPKLLIQFQNNGVVDDSQLPKDRFSAERLKGVDSTLKIQPAKLEDSAVYLCASSLAGTGIPYEQYFGPGTRLTVT.

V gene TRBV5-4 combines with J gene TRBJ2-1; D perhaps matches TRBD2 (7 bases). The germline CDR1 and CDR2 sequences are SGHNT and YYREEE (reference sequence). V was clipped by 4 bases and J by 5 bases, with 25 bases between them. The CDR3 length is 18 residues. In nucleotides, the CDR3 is TGTGCCAGCAGCCCCGGGGGGCCGGGGCGTCTGGGACACAATGAGCAGTTCTTC. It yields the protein CASSPGGPGRLGHNEQFF.

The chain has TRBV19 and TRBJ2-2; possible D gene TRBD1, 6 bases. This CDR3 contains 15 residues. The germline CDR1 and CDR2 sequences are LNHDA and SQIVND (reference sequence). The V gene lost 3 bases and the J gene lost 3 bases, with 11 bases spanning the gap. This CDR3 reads CASSIRAGDTGELFF. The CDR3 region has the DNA TGTGCCAGTAGTATTCGAGCAGGGGACACCGGGGAGCTGTTTTTT.

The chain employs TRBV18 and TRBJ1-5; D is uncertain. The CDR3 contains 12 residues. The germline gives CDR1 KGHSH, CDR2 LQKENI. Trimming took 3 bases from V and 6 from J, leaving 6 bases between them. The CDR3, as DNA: TGTGCCAGCTCACCTAACGGTCAGCCCCAGCATTTT. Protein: CASSPNGQPQHF.